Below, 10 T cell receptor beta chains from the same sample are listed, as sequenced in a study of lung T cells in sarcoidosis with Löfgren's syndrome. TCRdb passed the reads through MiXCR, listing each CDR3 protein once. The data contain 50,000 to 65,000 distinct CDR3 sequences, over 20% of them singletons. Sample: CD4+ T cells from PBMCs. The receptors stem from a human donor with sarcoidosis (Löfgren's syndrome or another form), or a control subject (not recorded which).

The DNA for the CDR3 is TGTGCCAGCAGCTTAGGCGACAGGGGTTGGGAGACCCAGTACTTC. Its protein is CASSLGDRGWETQYF. V usage is TRBV7-9 and J usage is TRBJ2-5; TRBD1 matches 8 bases. Germline lookup yields CDR1 SEHNR and CDR2 FQNEAQ (reference sequence). The J segment lost 5 bases and the V segment lost 1 base, leaving 6 bases of the junction unmatched. The CDR3 totals 15 residues.

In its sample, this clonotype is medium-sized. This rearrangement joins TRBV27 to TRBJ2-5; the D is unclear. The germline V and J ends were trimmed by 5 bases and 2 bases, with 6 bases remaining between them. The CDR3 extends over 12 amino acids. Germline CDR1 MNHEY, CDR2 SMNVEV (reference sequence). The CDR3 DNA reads TGTGCCAGCAGTACACGACAAGAGACCCAGTACTTC. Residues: CASSTRQETQYF.

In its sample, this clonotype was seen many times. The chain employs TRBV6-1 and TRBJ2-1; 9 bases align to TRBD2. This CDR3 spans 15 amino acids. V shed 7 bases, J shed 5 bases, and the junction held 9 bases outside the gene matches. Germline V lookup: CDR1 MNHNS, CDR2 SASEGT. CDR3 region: CASKGRGREDNEQFF. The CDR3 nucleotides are TGTGCCAGCAAAGGTCGCGGGAGGGAGGACAATGAGCAGTTCTTC.

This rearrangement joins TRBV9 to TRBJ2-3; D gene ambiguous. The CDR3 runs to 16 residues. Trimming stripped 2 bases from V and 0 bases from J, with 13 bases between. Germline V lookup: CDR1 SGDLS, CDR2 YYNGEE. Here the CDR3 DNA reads TGTGCCAGCAGCGTTTCGGCTGTCACTAGCACAGATACGCAGTATTTT. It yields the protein CASSVSAVTSTDTQYF.

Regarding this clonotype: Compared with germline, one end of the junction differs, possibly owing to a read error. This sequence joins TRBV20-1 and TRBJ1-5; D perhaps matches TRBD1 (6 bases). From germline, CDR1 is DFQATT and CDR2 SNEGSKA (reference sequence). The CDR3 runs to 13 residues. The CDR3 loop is CNASGRGDQPQHF. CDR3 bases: TGCAATGCTAGCGGCAGGGGTGATCAGCCCCAGCATTTT.

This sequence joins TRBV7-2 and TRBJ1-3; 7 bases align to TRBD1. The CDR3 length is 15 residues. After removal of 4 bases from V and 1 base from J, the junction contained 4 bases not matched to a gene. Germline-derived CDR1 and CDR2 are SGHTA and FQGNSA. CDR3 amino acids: CASSSTGYSGNTIYF. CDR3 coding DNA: TGTGCCAGCAGCTCGACAGGGTATTCTGGAAACACCATATATTTT.

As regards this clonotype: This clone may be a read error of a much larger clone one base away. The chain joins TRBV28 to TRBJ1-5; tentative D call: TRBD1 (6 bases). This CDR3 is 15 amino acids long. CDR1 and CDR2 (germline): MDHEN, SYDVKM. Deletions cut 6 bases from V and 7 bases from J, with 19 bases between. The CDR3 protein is CASRVPAGVGQPQHF. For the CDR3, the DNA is TGTGCCAGCAGGGTCCCGGCAGGGGTAGGGCAGCCCCAGCATTTT.

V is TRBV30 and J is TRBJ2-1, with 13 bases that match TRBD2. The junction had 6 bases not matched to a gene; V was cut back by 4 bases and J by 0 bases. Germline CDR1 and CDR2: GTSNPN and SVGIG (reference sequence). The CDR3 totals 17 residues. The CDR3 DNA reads TGTGCCTGGAACACGGGACTAGCGGGAAGCTCCTACAATGAGCAGTTCTTC. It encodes CAWNTGLAGSSYNEQFF.

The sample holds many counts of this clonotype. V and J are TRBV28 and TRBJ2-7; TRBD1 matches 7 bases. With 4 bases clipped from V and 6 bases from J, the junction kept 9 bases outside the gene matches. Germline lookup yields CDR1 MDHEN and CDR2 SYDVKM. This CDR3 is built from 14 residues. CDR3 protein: CASSSRPGTAEQYF. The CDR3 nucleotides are TGTGCCAGCAGTTCCCGTCCCGGGACAGCCGAGCAGTACTTC.

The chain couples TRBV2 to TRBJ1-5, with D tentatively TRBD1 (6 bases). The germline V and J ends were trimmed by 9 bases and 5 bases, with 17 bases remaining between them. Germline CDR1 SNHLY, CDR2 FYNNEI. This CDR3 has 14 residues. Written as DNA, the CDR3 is TGTGCCAGTACGACAGGCCTACCCGATCAGCCCCAGCATTTT. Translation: CASTTGLPDQPQHF.